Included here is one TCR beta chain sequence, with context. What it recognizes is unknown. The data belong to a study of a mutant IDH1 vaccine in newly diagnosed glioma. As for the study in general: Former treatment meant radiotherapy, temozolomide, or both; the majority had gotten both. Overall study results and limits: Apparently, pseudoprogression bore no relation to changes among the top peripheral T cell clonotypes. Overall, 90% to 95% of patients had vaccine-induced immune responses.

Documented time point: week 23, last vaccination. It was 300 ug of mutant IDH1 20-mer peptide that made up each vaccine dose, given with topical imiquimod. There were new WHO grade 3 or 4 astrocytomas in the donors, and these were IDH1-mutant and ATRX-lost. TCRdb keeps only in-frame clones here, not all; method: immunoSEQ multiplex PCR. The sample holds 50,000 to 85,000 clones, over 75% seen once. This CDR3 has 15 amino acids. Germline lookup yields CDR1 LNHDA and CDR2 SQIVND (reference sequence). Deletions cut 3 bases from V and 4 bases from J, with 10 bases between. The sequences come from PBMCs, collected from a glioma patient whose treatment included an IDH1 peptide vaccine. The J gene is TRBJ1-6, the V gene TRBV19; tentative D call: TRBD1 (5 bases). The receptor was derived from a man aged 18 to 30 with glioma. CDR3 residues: CASSIRQTYNSPLHF. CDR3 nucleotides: TGTGCCAGTAGTATCCGACAGACTTATAATTCACCCCTCCACTTT.